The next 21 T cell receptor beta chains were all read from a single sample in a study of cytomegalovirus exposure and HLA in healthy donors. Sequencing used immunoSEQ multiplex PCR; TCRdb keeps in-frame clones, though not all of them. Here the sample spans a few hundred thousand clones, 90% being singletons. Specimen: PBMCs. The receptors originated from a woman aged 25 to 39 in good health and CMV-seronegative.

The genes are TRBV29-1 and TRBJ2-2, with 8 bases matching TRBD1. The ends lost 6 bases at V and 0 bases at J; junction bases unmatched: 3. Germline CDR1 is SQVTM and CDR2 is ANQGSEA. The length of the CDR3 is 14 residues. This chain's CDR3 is CSVRTGTNTGELFF. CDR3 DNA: TGCAGCGTACGGACAGGGACGAACACCGGGGAGCTGTTTTTT.

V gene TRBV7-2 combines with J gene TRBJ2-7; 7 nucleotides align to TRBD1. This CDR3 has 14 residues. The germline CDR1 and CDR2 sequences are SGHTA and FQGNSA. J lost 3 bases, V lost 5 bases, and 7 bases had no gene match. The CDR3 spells CASSPRDRFYEQYF. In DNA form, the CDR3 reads TGTGCCAGCAGCCCCCGGGACAGATTCTACGAGCAGTACTTC.

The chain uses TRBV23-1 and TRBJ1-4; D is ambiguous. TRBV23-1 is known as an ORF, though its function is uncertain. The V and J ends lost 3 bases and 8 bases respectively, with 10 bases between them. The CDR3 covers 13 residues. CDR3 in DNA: TGCGCCAGCAGTCATAATACGGGGGAAAAACTGTTTTTT. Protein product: CASSHNTGEKLFF.

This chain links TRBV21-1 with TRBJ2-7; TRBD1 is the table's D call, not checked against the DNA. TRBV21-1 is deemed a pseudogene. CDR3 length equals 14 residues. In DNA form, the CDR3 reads TGTGCCAGCAGCAAAGAGGAAGGGGGCGGCGAGCAGTACTTC. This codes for CASSKEEGGGEQYF.

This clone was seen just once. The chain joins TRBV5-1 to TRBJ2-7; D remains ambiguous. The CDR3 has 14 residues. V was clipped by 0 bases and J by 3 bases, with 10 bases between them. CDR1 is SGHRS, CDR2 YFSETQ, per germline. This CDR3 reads CASSLADSYYEQYF. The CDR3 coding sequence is TGCGCCAGCAGCTTGGCCGACTCCTACTACGAGCAGTACTTC.

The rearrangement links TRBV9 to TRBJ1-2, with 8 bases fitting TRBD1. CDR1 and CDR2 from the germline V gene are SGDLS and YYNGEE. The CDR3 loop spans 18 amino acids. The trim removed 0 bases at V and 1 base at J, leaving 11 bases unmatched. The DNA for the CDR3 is TGTGCCAGCAGCGTAGCTACGTTGGAGGACAGGGATAACTATGGCTACACCTTC. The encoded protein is CASSVATLEDRDNYGYTF. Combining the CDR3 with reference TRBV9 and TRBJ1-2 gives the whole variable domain DSGVTQTPKHLITATGQRVTLRCSPRSGDLSVYWYQQSLDQGLQFLIQYYNGEERAKGNILERFSAQQFPDLHSELNLSSLELGDSALYFCASSVATLEDRDNYGYTFGSGTRLTVV.

In nucleotides, the CDR3 is TGTGCCATCAGCCGGGACAGGGAAAACTATGGCTACACCTTC. Translation: CAISRDRENYGYTF. The chain links TRBV10-3 to TRBJ1-2, with TRBD1 identical over 9 bases. The CDR3 is 14 residues long. From germline, CDR1 is ENHRY and CDR2 SYGVKD. Germline trimming cut 6 bases from V and 2 bases from J; bases unmatched to any gene: 4.

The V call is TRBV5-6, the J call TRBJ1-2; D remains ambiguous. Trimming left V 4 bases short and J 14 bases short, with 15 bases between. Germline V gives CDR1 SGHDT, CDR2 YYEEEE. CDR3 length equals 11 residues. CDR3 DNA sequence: TGTGCCAGCAGCCCCGGGGAGAGTTTAACCTTC. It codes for CASSPGESLTF.

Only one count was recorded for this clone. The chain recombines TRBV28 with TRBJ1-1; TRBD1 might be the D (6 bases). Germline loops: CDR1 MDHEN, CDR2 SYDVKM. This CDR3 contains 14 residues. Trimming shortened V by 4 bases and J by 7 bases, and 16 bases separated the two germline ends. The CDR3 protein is CASSYGGRGHEAFF. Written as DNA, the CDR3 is TGTGCCAGCAGTTACGGGGGCAGGGGCCATGAAGCTTTCTTT.

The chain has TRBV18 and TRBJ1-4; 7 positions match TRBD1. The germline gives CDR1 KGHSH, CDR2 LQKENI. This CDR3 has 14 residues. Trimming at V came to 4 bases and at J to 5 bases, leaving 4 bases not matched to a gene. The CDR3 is CASSRGQLNEKLFF. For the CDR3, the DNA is TGTGCCAGCTCACGGGGACAGTTGAATGAAAAACTGTTTTTT.

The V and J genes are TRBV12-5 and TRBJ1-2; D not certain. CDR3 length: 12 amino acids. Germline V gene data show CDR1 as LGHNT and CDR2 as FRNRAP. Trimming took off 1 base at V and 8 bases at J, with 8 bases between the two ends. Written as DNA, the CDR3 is TGTGCTAGTGGTTTGGGGGGTCGCGGCTACACCTTC. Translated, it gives CASGLGGRGYTF.

As DNA, the CDR3 is TGCAGCGTAGGAGTCAGCTCCTACAATGAGCAGTTCTTC. Translation: CSVGVSSYNEQFF. The chain recombines TRBV29-1 with TRBJ2-1; D call uncertain. The CDR3 consists of 13 residues. Germline assignment: CDR1 SQVTM and CDR2 ANQGSEA. The germline V and J ends were trimmed by 6 bases and 0 bases, with 9 bases remaining between them.

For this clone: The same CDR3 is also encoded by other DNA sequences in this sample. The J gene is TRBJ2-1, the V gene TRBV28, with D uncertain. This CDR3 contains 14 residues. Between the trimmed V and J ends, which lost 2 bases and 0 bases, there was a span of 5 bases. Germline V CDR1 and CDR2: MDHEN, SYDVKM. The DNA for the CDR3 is TGTGCCAGCAGTTTAGCGGTCTCCTACAATGAGCAGTTCTTC. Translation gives CASSLAVSYNEQFF. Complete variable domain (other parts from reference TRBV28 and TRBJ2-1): DVKVTQSSRYLVKRTGEKVFLECVQDMDHENMFWYRQDPGLGLRLIYFSYDVKMKEKGDIPEGYSVSREKKERFSLILESASTNQTSMYLCASSLAVSYNEQFFGPGTRLTVL.

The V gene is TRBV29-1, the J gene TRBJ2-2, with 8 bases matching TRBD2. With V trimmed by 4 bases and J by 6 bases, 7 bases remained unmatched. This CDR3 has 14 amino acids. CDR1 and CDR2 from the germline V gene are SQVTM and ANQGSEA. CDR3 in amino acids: CSVGGGRSAGELFF. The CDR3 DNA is TGCAGCGTTGGCGGCGGGAGGAGTGCCGGGGAGCTGTTTTTT.

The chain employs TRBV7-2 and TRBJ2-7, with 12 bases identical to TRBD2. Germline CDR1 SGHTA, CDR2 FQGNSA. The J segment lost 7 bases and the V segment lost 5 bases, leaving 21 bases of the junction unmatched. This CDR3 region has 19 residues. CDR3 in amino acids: CASSTGGSTSGRSPREQYF. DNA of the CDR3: TGTGCCAGCAGCACCGGCGGGTCTACTAGCGGGAGGTCTCCTCGGGAGCAGTACTTC.

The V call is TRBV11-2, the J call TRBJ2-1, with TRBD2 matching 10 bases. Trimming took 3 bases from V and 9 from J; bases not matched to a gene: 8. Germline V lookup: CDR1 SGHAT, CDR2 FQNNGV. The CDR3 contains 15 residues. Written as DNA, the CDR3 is TGTGCCAGCAGCTTCACTAGCGGGATACGCGGTGAGCAGTTCTTC. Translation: CASSFTSGIRGEQFF.

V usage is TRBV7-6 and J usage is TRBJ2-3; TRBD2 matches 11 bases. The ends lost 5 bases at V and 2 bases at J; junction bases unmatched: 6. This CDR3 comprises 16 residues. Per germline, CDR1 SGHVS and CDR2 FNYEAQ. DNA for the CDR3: TGTGCCAGCAGCCCCAGGACTAGCGGGCACACAGATACGCAGTATTTT. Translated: CASSPRTSGHTDTQYF.

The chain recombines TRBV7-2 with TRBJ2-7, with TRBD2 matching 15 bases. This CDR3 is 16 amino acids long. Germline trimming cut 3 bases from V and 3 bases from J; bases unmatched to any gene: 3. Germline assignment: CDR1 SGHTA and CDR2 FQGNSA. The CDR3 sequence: CASSLGTSGRNYEQYF. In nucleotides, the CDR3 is TGTGCCAGCAGCTTGGGGACTAGCGGGAGGAACTACGAGCAGTACTTC.

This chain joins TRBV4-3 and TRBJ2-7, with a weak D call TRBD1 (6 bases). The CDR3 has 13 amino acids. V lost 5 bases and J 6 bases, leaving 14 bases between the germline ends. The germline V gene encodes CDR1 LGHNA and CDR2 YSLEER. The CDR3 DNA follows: TGCGCCAGCAGCAAAAACAGGGCTGGCGAGCAGTACTTC. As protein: CASSKNRAGEQYF.

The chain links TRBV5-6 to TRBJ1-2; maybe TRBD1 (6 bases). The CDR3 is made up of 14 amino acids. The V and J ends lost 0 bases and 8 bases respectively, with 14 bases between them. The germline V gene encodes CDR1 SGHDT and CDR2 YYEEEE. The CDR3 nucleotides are TGTGCCAGCAGCTTGGTTGCAGGGGCAGGAGGCTACACCTTC. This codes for CASSLVAGAGGYTF.

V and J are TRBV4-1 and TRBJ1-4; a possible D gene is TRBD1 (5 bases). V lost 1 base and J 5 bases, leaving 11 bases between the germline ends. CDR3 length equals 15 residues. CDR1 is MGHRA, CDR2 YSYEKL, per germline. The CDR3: CASSQGPGRNEKLFF. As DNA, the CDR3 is TGCGCCAGCAGCCAAGGCCCGGGGCGGAATGAAAAACTGTTTTTT.